These 15 T cell receptor beta chains were sequenced from one sample in a study of Tregs in tolerant kidney transplant recipients. Sequencing used immunoSEQ multiplex PCR; TCRdb keeps in-frame clones, though not all of them. The table lists 50,000 to 75,000 clones, 80% to 90% of them singletons. Source: Tregs from blood, taken before the transplant. Receptors were obtained from a human donor who received a combined kidney and bone marrow transplant.

V gene TRBV18 combines with J gene TRBJ2-2, with D perhaps matching TRBD1 or TRBD2 (7 bases each). CDR1 is KGHSH and CDR2 is LQKENI in the germline V gene. This CDR3 is 15 amino acids long. The V gene lost 4 bases and the J gene lost 4 bases, with 13 bases spanning the gap. DNA for the CDR3: TGTGCCAGCTCACGCGACAGGGAGGGCACCGGGGAGCTGTTTTTT. It codes for CASSRDREGTGELFF.

The genes are TRBV6-1 and TRBJ2-7; D possibly corresponds to TRBD1 (5 bases). Between the trimmed V and J ends, which lost 2 bases and 2 bases, there was a span of 16 bases. CDR1 and CDR2 (germline): MNHNS, SASEGT. The CDR3 loop spans 16 amino acids. CDR3 sequence: CASSEFITGPTYEQYF. DNA for the CDR3: TGTGCCAGCAGTGAATTTATCACAGGCCCAACCTACGAGCAGTACTTC.

The chain couples TRBV7-2 to TRBJ1-5; D ambiguous. Trimming took 0 bases from V and 2 from J, leaving 11 bases between them. This CDR3 spans 16 amino acids. Germline values: CDR1 SGHTA, CDR2 FQGNSA. CDR3 amino acids: CASSLAVGGGNQPQHF. The CDR3 nucleotides are TGTGCCAGCAGCTTAGCGGTAGGAGGTGGCAATCAGCCCCAGCATTTT.

The sample holds a few counts of this clone. The rearrangement uses TRBV28 and TRBJ1-2, with D possibly matching TRBD1 (6 bases). V dropped 6 bases and J dropped 3 bases, with 11 bases sitting between them. CDR1 is MDHEN and CDR2 is SYDVKM in the germline V gene. This CDR3 has 13 residues. DNA of the CDR3: TGTGCCAGCAGCCCGGACAGCTACTATGGCTACACCTTC. It codes for CASSPDSYYGYTF.

The V and J genes are TRBV2 and TRBJ2-6; perhaps TRBD2 as D (6 bases). Germline V gene sequence: CDR1 SNHLY, CDR2 FYNNEI. This CDR3 comprises 20 residues. Trimming removed 8 bases from V and 1 base from J, with 27 bases in between. CDR3 amino acids: CASSDLGAGTVLSGANVLTF. In DNA form, the CDR3 reads TGTGCCAGCTCGGATCTCGGGGCAGGGACTGTTCTATCTGGGGCCAACGTCCTGACTTTC.

The chain uses TRBV19 and TRBJ2-5, with D possibly TRBD1 on 6 matching bases. Between the trimmed V and J ends, which lost 3 bases and 5 bases, there was a span of 10 bases. CDR3 size: 13 residues. Germline V CDR1 and CDR2: LNHDA, SQIVND (reference sequence). DNA for the CDR3: TGTGCCAGTAGTATTACAGGGTTGGAGACCCAGTACTTC. Its translation is CASSITGLETQYF.

The V call is TRBV15, the J call TRBJ2-7; a possible D gene is TRBD1 (7 bases). The CDR3 is 16 residues long. V was clipped by 0 bases and J by 2 bases, with 14 bases between them. The germline gives CDR1 LNHNV, CDR2 YYDKDF (reference sequence). The CDR3 protein is CATSRDPGGTAYEQYF. The CDR3 coding sequence is TGTGCCACCAGCAGAGATCCTGGCGGGACAGCCTACGAGCAGTACTTC. Looking up the rest from reference TRBV15 and TRBJ2-7 gives the full variable domain: DAMVIQNPRYQVTQFGKPVTLSCSQTLNHNVMYWYQQKSSQAPKLLFHYYDKDFNNEADTPDNFQSRRPNTSFCFLDIRSPGLGDTAMYLCATSRDPGGTAYEQYFGPGTRLTVT.

This chain joins TRBV29-1 and TRBJ2-7, with TRBD2 matching over 8 bases. This CDR3 has 16 residues. The ends lost 2 bases at V and 2 bases at J; junction bases unmatched: 11. CDR1 and CDR2 (germline): SQVTM, ANQGSEA. The CDR3 region is CSVEYSGGGTTYEQYF. CDR3 nucleotide sequence: TGCAGCGTTGAATACTCGGGGGGGGGAACCACCTACGAGCAGTACTTC.

This sequence joins TRBV7-2 and TRBJ1-4; tentatively, D is TRBD1 (5 bases). This CDR3 comprises 13 residues. The germline V and J ends were trimmed by 0 bases and 10 bases, with 9 bases remaining between them. CDR1 SGHTA and CDR2 FQGNSA come from the germline V gene. CDR3 DNA sequence: TGTGCCAGCAGCTTAGCGGGGGGAGGAAAACTGTTTTTT. Its translation: CASSLAGGGKLFF. The whole variable domain, filled in from reference TRBV7-2 and TRBJ1-4, reads GAGVSQSPSNKVTEKGKDVELRCDPISGHTALYWYRQSLGQGLEFLIYFQGNSAPDKSGLPSDRFSAERTGGSVSTLTIQRTQQEDSAVYLCASSLAGGGKLFFGSGTQLSVL.

V and J are TRBV2 and TRBJ1-4, with unresolved D. The CDR3 extends over 16 amino acids. The ends were cut back, 7 bases at V and 4 bases at J, with 19 bases in the middle. Per the germline V gene, CDR1 is SNHLY and CDR2 is FYNNEI. CDR3 protein: CASKSFQLRLNEKLFF. The CDR3 DNA follows: TGTGCCAGCAAATCTTTCCAGTTGAGACTTAATGAAAAACTGTTTTTT.

The chain combines TRBV2 with TRBJ2-5; 10 nucleotides line up with TRBD2. The DNA matches TRBJ2-7 better at its end, which makes the J call doubtful. Germline CDR1 is SNHLY and CDR2 is FYNNEI. The CDR3 extends over 13 amino acids. The CDR3, as DNA: TGTGCCAGCAGGGCTAGCGGGGGCCACGAGCAGTACTTC. As protein: CASRASGGHEQYF.

The chain links TRBV5-1 to TRBJ2-5; maybe TRBD1 (5 bases). Germline CDR1 and CDR2: SGHRS and YFSETQ. Trimming pared 0 bases from V and 0 bases from J, leaving 12 bases between. The CDR3 contains 16 residues. The CDR3 spells CASSLVGAEHQETQYF. CDR3 DNA: TGCGCCAGCAGCTTGGTAGGGGCAGAACACCAAGAGACCCAGTACTTC.

Sample share makes this clone medium-sized (0.01 to 0.1%). Here the CDR3 reads CAWSVLDRPQHF. For the CDR3, the DNA is TGTGCCTGGAGTGTACTAGATCGGCCCCAGCATTTT. The rearrangement uses TRBV30 and TRBJ1-5; D unclear. Trimming left V 0 bases short and J 9 bases short, with 9 bases between. Per germline, CDR1 GTSNPN and CDR2 SVGIG (reference sequence). The CDR3 is 12 amino acids.

The rearrangement uses TRBV5-4 and TRBJ2-7, with 12 nucleotides matching TRBD2. V shed 4 bases, J shed 0 bases, and the junction held 8 bases outside the gene matches. Germline V gene lookup returns CDR1 SGHNT and CDR2 YYREEE (reference sequence). The CDR3 loop spans 17 amino acids. This CDR3 reads CASSRGTSGRHSYEQYF. CDR3 bases: TGTGCCAGCAGCCGAGGAACTAGCGGGAGGCACTCCTACGAGCAGTACTTC.

The table lists this clone with a few counts. The J gene is TRBJ2-5, the V gene TRBV6-5; D may be TRBD1 or TRBD2 (5 bases each). Trimming pared 6 bases from V and 2 bases from J, leaving 16 bases between. This CDR3 has 15 amino acids. Germline V gene lookup returns CDR1 MNHEY and CDR2 SVGAGI. The CDR3 region has the DNA TGTGCCAGCAGCCTGAGGGGCCTAAATCAAGAGACCCAGTACTTC. Translating gives CASSLRGLNQETQYF.